This T cell receptor beta chain was obtained from a study of Graves' ophthalmopathy and Graves' hyperthyroidism. This clonotype has at least ten counts. RNA served as the template for amplifying TCR beta CDR3 regions. The first-round RT-PCR employed HTBI primers together with the Qiagen OneStep RT-PCR kit. A multiplex PCR was then performed as the second round. A single record per CDR3 protein comes from TCRdb applying MiXCR to the multiplex PCR reads. Seen here are about 370,000 distinct CDR3 sequences, about 17% observed once, and the top ten hold roughly 2.4%. V was clipped by 5 bases and J by 8 bases, with 18 bases between them. This CDR3 region has 15 residues. CDR1 and CDR2 (germline): MNHNS, SASEGT.

Material for sequencing was peripheral blood. The chain couples TRBV6-1 to TRBJ1-4, with D possibly TRBD1 on 6 matching bases. This TCR was recovered from an adult woman with stable Graves' hyperthyroidism. CDR3 sequence (DNA): TGTGCCAGCAGTCCTCCGGGACACCGGGGGGAAAAACTGTTTTTT. Amino acid sequence: CASSPPGHRGEKLFF.